Listed below are T cell receptor beta chains from one sample, sequenced in a study of Ad26.COV2.S vaccination and SARS-CoV-2 variants. Sequencing was performed with immunoSEQ multiplex PCR; in TCRdb, only in-frame clones are kept and a portion is missing. The data hold roughly 700,000 clones, with more than 70% observed a single time. The sample in question was peripheral blood, obtained in a trial of Ad26.COV2.S vaccine versus placebo. The receptors stem from a person aged 18-65 years who received the Ad26.COV2.S COVID-19 vaccine or a placebo. The CDR3 runs from the conserved cysteine through the conserved F or W. D genes are given only for firm matches. Only some rows state a clone size, as once, few, many or a class for expanded clones.

J gene | D gene | V gene | clone size | CDR3 DNA | CDR3 protein
TRBJ2-7 | NA | TRBV7-9 | NA | TGTGCCAGCAGTTCCTATGGCTACGAGCAGTACTTC | CASSSYGYEQYF
TRBJ1-2 | NA | TRBV10-3 | NA | TGTGCCATCAGCCCAGGGAGCGGCTACACCTTC | CAISPGSGYTF
TRBJ1-3 | NA | TRBV2 | NA | TGTGCCAGCGTAAGGTCTGGGGTCGGAAACACCATATATTTT | CASVRSGVGNTIYF
TRBJ2-7 | NA | TRBV6-2/TRBV6-3 | NA | TGTGCCAGCAGTTACAGTTCGGGAAGTGCCTACGAGCAGTACTTC | CASSYSSGSAYEQYF
TRBJ1-4 | NA | TRBV6-5 | once | TGTGCCAGCAGTCAGGGTGTTGCTAATGAAAAACTGTTTTTT | CASSQGVANEKLFF
TRBJ1-5 | NA | TRBV29-1 | NA | TGCAGCGTAACCTTTTCCGGAACTGGGACACAGCCCCAGCATTTT | CSVTFSGTGTQPQHF
TRBJ1-4 | NA | TRBV24-1 | few | TGTGCCACCGCCCGCGGGCCCCCGGATGAAAAACTGTTTTTT | CATARGPPDEKLFF
TRBJ1-2 | NA | TRBV11-2 | once | TGTGCCAGCAGCTTAGACGGTCCGGGATCTTATAGCTACACCTTC | CASSLDGPGSYSYTF
TRBJ2-5 | TRBD2 | TRBV9 | NA | TGTGCCAGCAGCGTAGGTTCGGCTAGCGGGGGGTTTCAAGAGACCCAGTACTTC | CASSVGSASGGFQETQYF
TRBJ1-2 | NA | TRBV7-9 | few | TGTGCCAGCAGCTCCCCGGGCAGGGACCCAAAGGGCTACACCTTC | CASSSPGRDPKGYTF
TRBJ1-1 | NA | TRBV27 | NA | TGTGCCAGCAGTTTAAATCCCCGCACTGAAGCTTTCTTT | CASSLNPRTEAFF
TRBJ1-3 | NA | TRBV24-1 | NA | TGTGCCACCCAATTAGTCATATTCGGAAACACCATATATTTT | CATQLVIFGNTIYF
TRBJ1-5 | NA | TRBV30 | NA | TGTGCCTGGAGTGAAACGAACCAGGGTAGCAATCAGCCCCAGCATTTT | CAWSETNQGSNQPQHF
TRBJ2-3 | TRBD2 | TRBV9 | NA | TGTGCCAGCAGCATTAGCGGGATTGGTGCAGATACGCAGTATTTT | CASSISGIGADTQYF
TRBJ2-1 | NA | TRBV7-3 | NA | TGTGCCAGCAGCTTAATGATTTACAATGAGCAGTTCTTC | CASSLMIYNEQFF
TRBJ2-1 | NA | TRBV6-2/TRBV6-3 | NA | TGTGCCAGCAGTCTGGGTCGTGAGCAGTTCTTC | CASSLGREQFF
TRBJ1-2 | NA | TRBV30 | many | TGTGCCTGGGCCTCAGGGAGAGAGGGCTACACCTTC | CAWASGREGYTF
TRBJ2-2 | NA | TRBV12-3/TRBV12-4 | NA | TGTGCCAGCAGTTACGGCACCGGGGAGCTGTTTTTT | CASSYGTGELFF
TRBJ2-4 | NA | TRBV6-2/TRBV6-3 | NA | TGTGCCAGCAGTTACGAAGGCAGGCCGAAAAACATTCAGTACTTC | CASSYEGRPKNIQYF
TRBJ2-3 | NA | TRBV7-2 | NA | TGTGCCAGCACCTCGACCGGGCAAGATACGCAGTATTTT | CASTSTGQDTQYF
TRBJ1-1 | NA | TRBV5-1 | NA | TGCGCCAGCAGCTTGAGAGGGGCGGACACTGAAGCTTTCTTT | CASSLRGADTEAFF
TRBJ2-5 | NA | TRBV5-6 | NA | TGTGCCAGCAGTTGGGGGACCGGGTTCCAAGAGACCCAGTACTTC | CASSWGTGFQETQYF
TRBJ1-3 | NA | TRBV7-9 | NA | TGTGCCAGCAGCTTAGGGGGGGCGGACTCTGGAAACACCATATATTTT | CASSLGGADSGNTIYF
TRBJ2-3 | TRBD2 | TRBV4-2 | NA | TGTGCCAGCAGCCAACCTAGCGGGGGGCTCACAGATACGCAGTATTTT | CASSQPSGGLTDTQYF
TRBJ2-5 | NA | TRBV6-6 | NA | TGTGCCAGCAGTTACAAAGAGGGGCGGGGAGAGACCCAGTACTTC | CASSYKEGRGETQYF
TRBJ2-3 | NA | TRBV10-2 | NA | TGCGCCGGCCGAGCTGATAGCACAGATACGCAGTATTTT | CAGRADSTDTQYF
TRBJ1-5 | TRBD1 | TRBV10-3 | few | TGTGCCATCAGTGAGTCGAGACAGGGGAATCAGCCCCAGCATTTT | CAISESRQGNQPQHF
TRBJ1-2 | NA | TRBV4-2 | NA | TGTGCCAGCAGCTCACAGGTATATGGCTACACCTTC | CASSSQVYGYTF
TRBJ2-5 | TRBD1 | TRBV29-1 | NA | TGCAGCGTAAAAAGGACAGGGGGGCAAGAGACCCAGTACTTC | CSVKRTGGQETQYF
TRBJ1-2 | NA | TRBV30 | NA | TGTGCCTGGAATTTGGGGGGGTCGGGGAATGGCTACACCTTC | CAWNLGGSGNGYTF
TRBJ2-7 | TRBD1 | TRBV7-2 | once | TGTGCCAGCAGCTTAGTCGGGGTTGGGGACAGACGAAAGTACTTC | CASSLVGVGDRRKYF
TRBJ2-3 | NA | TRBV14 | NA | TGTGCCAGCAGCCAAAGAGGACCGCGGGGCACAGATACGCAGTATTTT | CASSQRGPRGTDTQYF
TRBJ1-1 | NA | TRBV7-8 | NA | TGTGCCAGCAGCTGGCAAGGGGCATCCACTGAAGCTTTCTTT | CASSWQGASTEAFF
TRBJ2-7 | NA | TRBV30 | NA | TGTGCCTGGAGTGGCGGCTACGAGCAGTACTTC | CAWSGGYEQYF